The 18 T cell receptor beta chains below come from one sample, sequenced in a study of regulatory T cells in long-lasting Graves disease. Sequencing libraries for TCR beta were prepared with iRepertoire HTBI primers and Arm-PCR of CDR3 regions. TCRdb re-called the multiplex PCR reads through MiXCR, storing one row per CDR3 protein. Here the sample spans 600,000 to 650,000 distinct CDR3 sequences, approximately 15% being singletons. Sample time point: newly diagnosed GD, antithyroid drugs for less than 3 months. The TCR library was prepared using RNA isolated from PBMCs. The sample was also linked to a second study, of T cells in Graves' hyperthyroidism and ophthalmopathy.

The material was peripheral blood mononuclear cells (PBMCs), obtained at new diagnosis, from a patient treated with antithyroid drugs. Every receptor here comes from a woman between 25 and 40 years old with Graves disease.

There are a few counts of this clonotype. This rearrangement joins TRBV14 to TRBJ2-3; D remains unclear. CDR3 length equals 12 residues. Germline V gives CDR1 SGHDN, CDR2 FVKESK. The V end lost 6 bases, the J end lost 6 bases, and 10 bases lay between the germline ends. The DNA for the CDR3 is TGTGCCAGCAGTAGGTATTCCGATACGCAGTATTTT. Residues: CASSRYSDTQYF. The whole variable domain, filled in from reference TRBV14 and TRBJ2-3, reads EAGVTQFPSHSVIEKGQTVTLRCDPISGHDNLYWYRRVMGKEIKFLLHFVKESKQDESGMPNNRFLAERTGGTYSTLKVQPAELEDSGVYFCASSRYSDTQYFGPGTRLTVL.

This clonotype was picked up many times. V usage is TRBV7-2 and J usage is TRBJ2-5; 9 bases are shared with TRBD1. The CDR3 covers 15 residues. Germline V CDR1 and CDR2: SGHTA, FQGNSA. V shed 5 bases, J shed 3 bases, and the junction held 7 bases outside the gene matches. Written as DNA, the CDR3 is TGTGCCAGCAGCATATGGACAGGGGTAGAAGAGACCCAGTACTTC. Protein product: CASSIWTGVEETQYF.

This clonotype has a count of ten or more. The chain carries TRBV20-1 and TRBJ2-5; D is undetermined. This CDR3 is built from 12 residues. V was pared by 3 bases and J by 1 base, with 6 bases between. The germline V gene encodes CDR1 DFQATT and CDR2 SNEGSKA (reference sequence). As DNA, the CDR3 is TGCAGTGCTAGGGGCAGCCAAGAGACCCAGTACTTC. Its translation: CSARGSQETQYF.

Ten or more counts support this clonotype. CDR3 amino acids: CASMALPSSYNEQFF. The CDR3 nucleotides read TGTGCCAGCATGGCGTTACCTAGCTCCTACAATGAGCAGTTCTTC. The V and J genes are TRBV6-1 and TRBJ2-1; no clear D gene. The CDR3 is made up of 15 amino acids. V was trimmed by 7 bases and J by 0 bases, leaving 13 bases between them. Germline V gives CDR1 MNHNS, CDR2 SASEGT.

In its sample, this clonotype was seen many times. The chain is built from TRBV30 and TRBJ2-1; tentative D call: TRBD2 (5 bases). The CDR3 has 15 amino acids. V was cut by 1 base and J by 5 bases, with 15 bases left in between. Germline V gives CDR1 GTSNPN, CDR2 SVGIG (reference sequence). In DNA, the CDR3 is TGTGCCTGGAGTGGGGTAAGCGGACCAAACAATGAGCAGTTCTTC. Translated: CAWSGVSGPNNEQFF.

This chain connects TRBV19 to TRBJ2-3; no definite D call. This CDR3 is built from 12 residues. Germline assignment: CDR1 LNHDA and CDR2 SQIVND (reference sequence). V gave up 5 bases and J gave up 5 bases, with 8 bases separating them. The CDR3 DNA sequence: TGTGCCAGTAGTTGGGCGAGAGATACGCAGTATTTT. This encodes CASSWARDTQYF.

The V gene is TRBV12-3 or TRBV12-4, the J gene TRBJ2-5, with TRBD2 matching 7 bases. After removal of 7 bases from V and 2 bases from J, the junction contained 4 bases not matched to a gene. This CDR3 is 13 amino acids long. CDR3 in DNA: TGTGCCAGCACCCTACTAGCGCAAGAGACCCAGTACTTC. Translation: CASTLLAQETQYF.

This chain connects TRBV3-1 to TRBJ1-2; D might be TRBD1 (6 bases). Between the trimmed V and J ends, which lost 1 base and 5 bases, there was a span of 14 bases. Per the germline V gene, CDR1 is LGHDT and CDR2 is YNNKEL (reference sequence). CDR3 length: 15 amino acids. CDR3 DNA: TGTGCCAGCAGCCAAGCTACAGGGAAGGGGTATGGCTACACCTTC. Its protein is CASSQATGKGYGYTF.

This clonotype was recorded many times. The chain has TRBV6-1 and TRBJ2-7, with 10 bases identical to TRBD1. Per the germline V gene, CDR1 is MNHNS and CDR2 is SASEGT. The CDR3 runs to 14 residues. J was trimmed by 6 bases and V by 6 bases; bases with no gene match: 8. CDR3 sequence (DNA): TGTGCCAGCAGCATATCGGGACAGGGGACCGAGCAGTACTTC. This translates into CASSISGQGTEQYF.

V is TRBV3-1 and J is TRBJ1-5; D not certain. Trimming removed 1 base at V and 3 bases at J, with 7 bases between. CDR3 length equals 14 residues. Per the germline V gene, CDR1 is LGHDT and CDR2 is YNNKEL (reference sequence). In nucleotides, the CDR3 is TGTGCCAGCAGCCAAGGAGGCATCAATCAGCCCCAGCATTTT. Translated: CASSQGGINQPQHF.

This clonotype was detected only a few times. The V gene is TRBV30, the J gene TRBJ2-1; the match to TRBD2 covers 9 bases. Germline V gives CDR1 GTSNPN, CDR2 SVGIG (reference sequence). This CDR3 contains 16 residues. The V gene end was trimmed by 2 bases and the J gene end by 8 bases; junction bases not matched to a gene: 13. The CDR3 nucleotides read TGTGCCTGGAGTCCCGCCAGGGCGGGAGGGCTCCATGAGCAGTTCTTC. Translated, it gives CAWSPARAGGLHEQFF.

This clonotype was observed a handful of times. The chain has TRBV11-3 and TRBJ2-2, with TRBD2 matching 8 bases. This CDR3 contains 18 residues. V shed 4 bases, J shed 6 bases, and the junction held 16 bases outside the gene matches. Germline CDR1 SGHNT, CDR2 YENEEA. CDR3 in DNA: TGTGCCAGCAGCTCCATCCGGGGGGGAGAGGATACGGCCGGGGAGCTGTTTTTT. It yields the protein CASSSIRGGEDTAGELFF.

This clonotype was observed many times. The J gene is TRBJ2-5, the V gene TRBV7-9, with D possibly TRBD2 on 5 matching bases. V gave up 5 bases and J gave up 5 bases, with 18 bases separating them. Looked up from germline, CDR1 is SEHNR and CDR2 is FQNEAQ (reference sequence). The CDR3 extends over 15 amino acids. DNA of the CDR3: TGTGCCAGCAGCCGCCGGTGGACTTTGGAGGAGACCCAGTACTTC. Its protein is CASSRRWTLEETQYF.

Comments on this clonotype: A far larger clone lies a single base away; this is likely a read error. V usage is TRBV2 and J usage is TRBJ2-3; D is unresolved. The tail of the sequence fits TRBJ1-5 better, so the J call may be wrong. The length of the CDR3 is 14 residues. The V gene's germline CDR1 is SNHLY and CDR2 FYNNEI. The CDR3 nucleotides are TGTGCCAGCAGTTCCCTCTTAGCGGGCGCAACGCAGCATTTT. Translating gives CASSSLLAGATQHF.

The gene calls are TRBV25-1 and TRBJ2-7, with 8 positions matching TRBD1. CDR1 and CDR2 from the germline V gene are MGHDK and SYGVNS. Trimming took 2 bases from V and 10 from J; bases not matched to a gene: 16. This CDR3 is 16 amino acids long. The CDR3 coding sequence is TGTGCCAGCAGTGAAACAGGGGGTTGGTCCCTAATGGGCCAGTACTTC. Its protein is CASSETGGWSLMGQYF.

There are a few counts of this clonotype. With a much larger clone just one base away, this may be a read error. The V call is TRBV12-3 or TRBV12-4, the J call TRBJ1-4; D perhaps matches TRBD1 (5 bases). The CDR3 extends over 13 amino acids. CDR3 in amino acids: CAGRADQGEKLFF. The DNA of the CDR3 is TGTGCCGGCAGGGCGGACCAAGGCGAAAAACTGTTTTTT.

Notes on this clonotype: A much larger clone lies a single base off, so this may be a read error. The chain uses TRBV5-1 and TRBJ1-1; D ambiguous. The CDR3 spans 14 residues. CDR1 is SGHRS and CDR2 is YFSETQ in the germline V gene. The CDR3 reads CASSLGDNKAGASF. Written as DNA, the CDR3 is TGCGCCAGCAGCTTGGGGGATAACAAAGCGGGAGCTTCCTTT.

To note about this clonotype: A much larger clone differs from this one at a single base, so this may be a read error. This rearrangement joins TRBV5-1 to TRBJ2-7; perhaps TRBD1 as D (6 bases). Looked up from germline, CDR1 is SGHRS and CDR2 is YFSETQ. The CDR3 has 13 amino acids. The CDR3 region is CTSRGQSLYEQYF. For the CDR3, the DNA is TGCACCAGCAGAGGACAGAGTCTCTACGAGCAGTACTTC.